This is a list of T cell receptor beta chains from one sample in a study of blood T cell repertoires in COVID-19. The data were produced by immunoSEQ multiplex PCR, yet TCRdb's version contains in-frame clones alone and is incomplete. The data hold 300,000 to 400,000 clones, with approximately 89% observed a single time. Sequenced material: peripheral blood. Receptor source: a woman younger than 35 who had recovered from COVID-19. CDR3s include the opening cysteine and the closing phenylalanine or tryptophan. The order of the fields is J gene, clone size, D gene, V gene, CDR3 DNA, CDR3 protein. The D gene is left open where the match is weak. Clone size is shown for a subset of rows, as once, few, many or a class of expanded clone.

j_call: TRBJ2-1
clone_size: -
d_call: TRBD2
v_call: TRBV2
cdr3_nt: TGTGCCAGCGGGGGCGGGAGGGCTGAGTATGAGCAGTTCTTC
cdr3_aa: CASGGGRAEYEQFF

j_call: TRBJ2-3
clone_size: -
d_call: TRBD2
v_call: TRBV20-1
cdr3_nt: TGCAGTGCTAGTACTAGCGGGAGCACAGATACGCAGTATTTT
cdr3_aa: CSASTSGSTDTQYF

j_call: TRBJ2-1
clone_size: -
d_call: TRBD2
v_call: TRBV30
cdr3_nt: TGTGCCTGGAGTGCCGGGACTAGCGGGAGTAGTGAGCAGTTCTTC
cdr3_aa: CAWSAGTSGSSEQFF

j_call: TRBJ2-1
clone_size: -
d_call: -
v_call: TRBV12-5
cdr3_nt: TGTGCTAGTGGTTTGGTATACGCCGGGGAGCAGTTCTTC
cdr3_aa: CASGLVYAGEQFF

j_call: TRBJ1-6
clone_size: -
d_call: -
v_call: TRBV5-6
cdr3_nt: TGTGCCAGCAGCTTGTTCGGGAATTCACCCCTCCACTTT
cdr3_aa: CASSLFGNSPLHF

j_call: TRBJ2-3
clone_size: -
d_call: -
v_call: TRBV5-6
cdr3_nt: TGTGCCAGCAGCTTAGGGGGATTTGGAGATACGCAGTATTTT
cdr3_aa: CASSLGGFGDTQYF

j_call: TRBJ2-5
clone_size: -
d_call: TRBD2
v_call: TRBV18
cdr3_nt: TGTGCCAGCTCACCCCTACTAGCGGGGCTCCAAGAGACCCAGTACTTC
cdr3_aa: CASSPLLAGLQETQYF

j_call: TRBJ2-6
clone_size: -
d_call: -
v_call: TRBV2
cdr3_nt: TGTGCCAGTAAACAGGGCCACTCTGGGGCCAACGTCCTGACTTTC
cdr3_aa: CASKQGHSGANVLTF

j_call: TRBJ1-4
clone_size: -
d_call: -
v_call: TRBV7-2
cdr3_nt: TGTGCCAGCAGCTCCTATGGGGGGGTGAATGAAAAACTGTTTTTT
cdr3_aa: CASSSYGGVNEKLFF

j_call: TRBJ2-3
clone_size: -
d_call: TRBD2
v_call: TRBV5-4
cdr3_nt: TGTGCCAGCAGCCTCAGACTAGCGGGCACCACAGATACGCAGTATTTT
cdr3_aa: CASSLRLAGTTDTQYF

j_call: TRBJ1-2
clone_size: -
d_call: TRBD1
v_call: TRBV7-9
cdr3_nt: TGTGCCAGCGGGGACAGGGGGCTTCCTTATGGCTACACCTTC
cdr3_aa: CASGDRGLPYGYTF

j_call: TRBJ1-3
clone_size: -
d_call: TRBD1
v_call: TRBV7-2
cdr3_nt: TGTGCCAGCAGCCCAAACAGGGGTGGAAACACCATATATTTT
cdr3_aa: CASSPNRGGNTIYF

j_call: TRBJ2-3
clone_size: -
d_call: TRBD1
v_call: TRBV6-1
cdr3_nt: TGTGCCAGCAGTGAGAGCTCCAGGGGGCGGGATACGCAGTATTTT
cdr3_aa: CASSESSRGRDTQYF

j_call: TRBJ1-1
clone_size: -
d_call: TRBD1
v_call: TRBV13
cdr3_nt: TGTGCCAGCAGCCCTCCACCCGGGGGGTCCAGTACCGGGACAGGGGCAGTGACTGAAGCTTTCTTT
cdr3_aa: CASSPPPGGSSTGTGAVTEAFF

j_call: TRBJ2-3
clone_size: -
d_call: TRBD2
v_call: TRBV29-1
cdr3_nt: TGCAGCGTTGACCGGGTAGCGGGTCGAAGCACAGATACGCAGTATTTT
cdr3_aa: CSVDRVAGRSTDTQYF

j_call: TRBJ1-1
clone_size: few
d_call: TRBD1
v_call: TRBV6-5
cdr3_nt: TGTGCCAGCAGTTCTGGGACAGCTGAAGCTTTCTTT
cdr3_aa: CASSSGTAEAFF

j_call: TRBJ1-1
clone_size: -
d_call: -
v_call: TRBV6-5
cdr3_nt: TGTGCCAGCAGTTACTTGATCAGGGAGGGGACTGAAGCTTTCTTT
cdr3_aa: CASSYLIREGTEAFF

j_call: TRBJ2-3
clone_size: -
d_call: -
v_call: TRBV11-2
cdr3_nt: TGTGCCAGCAGCTTCCGAACTTCAGATACGCAGTATTTT
cdr3_aa: CASSFRTSDTQYF

j_call: TRBJ1-2
clone_size: few
d_call: -
v_call: TRBV29-1
cdr3_nt: TGCAGCGTTGTGGGGAGGAGTGGTGGCTACACCTTC
cdr3_aa: CSVVGRSGGYTF

j_call: TRBJ1-4
clone_size: once
d_call: TRBD1
v_call: TRBV4-1
cdr3_nt: TGCGCCAGCAGCGGGACAGGGACGGAAAAACTGTTTTTT
cdr3_aa: CASSGTGTEKLFF

j_call: TRBJ2-3
clone_size: -
d_call: TRBD1
v_call: TRBV7-8
cdr3_nt: TGTGCCAGCAACGACAGGGGGAAGGCAGATACGCAGTATTTT
cdr3_aa: CASNDRGKADTQYF

j_call: TRBJ2-5
clone_size: -
d_call: -
v_call: TRBV4-3
cdr3_nt: TGCGCCAGCAGCCAAACCGGGGGAGGGACCCAGTACTTC
cdr3_aa: CASSQTGGGTQYF

j_call: TRBJ2-5
clone_size: -
d_call: -
v_call: TRBV11-3
cdr3_nt: TGTGCCAGCAGCCGTAGGGACTTCCAAGAGACCCAGTACTTC
cdr3_aa: CASSRRDFQETQYF

j_call: TRBJ1-1
clone_size: -
d_call: -
v_call: TRBV11-2
cdr3_nt: TGTGCCAGCAGCTTACCCCCTTACAGGGACGGGGACACTGAAGCTTTCTTT
cdr3_aa: CASSLPPYRDGDTEAFF

j_call: TRBJ1-4
clone_size: -
d_call: -
v_call: TRBV30
cdr3_nt: TGTGCCTGGACAACCGGTATTGCAACTAATGAAAAACTGTTTTTT
cdr3_aa: CAWTTGIATNEKLFF

j_call: TRBJ1-2
clone_size: -
d_call: TRBD1
v_call: TRBV5-6
cdr3_nt: TGTGCCAGCAGCCCCCCAGTAGGGGGCGGTGGCTACACCTTC
cdr3_aa: CASSPPVGGGGYTF

j_call: TRBJ1-4
clone_size: once
d_call: TRBD1
v_call: TRBV29-1
cdr3_nt: TGCAGCGTTGAACAGGGGGGCGGTGAAAAACTGTTTTTT
cdr3_aa: CSVEQGGGEKLFF

j_call: TRBJ1-1
clone_size: -
d_call: -
v_call: TRBV3-1/TRBV3-2
cdr3_nt: TGTGCCAGCAGGGTCCCGGGACATTCGAACACTGAAGCTTTCTTT
cdr3_aa: CASRVPGHSNTEAFF

j_call: TRBJ2-1
clone_size: -
d_call: TRBD1
v_call: TRBV7-2
cdr3_nt: TGTGCCAGCAGCTCCAGAACGTACAGGGGGTATAATGAGCAGTTCTTC
cdr3_aa: CASSSRTYRGYNEQFF

j_call: TRBJ2-2
clone_size: -
d_call: -
v_call: TRBV21-1
cdr3_nt: TGTGCCAGCATTGGGACTAGCGGCCGCACCGGGGAGCTGTTTTTT
cdr3_aa: CASIGTSGRTGELFF

j_call: TRBJ2-2
clone_size: -
d_call: TRBD2
v_call: TRBV27
cdr3_nt: TGTGCCAGCAGGCCGGGACTAGCGGGAACCGGGGAGCTGTTTTTT
cdr3_aa: CASRPGLAGTGELFF

j_call: TRBJ1-4
clone_size: -
d_call: -
v_call: TRBV7-2
cdr3_nt: TGTGCCAGCAGCTTAGCCAGGGTTATCAAGCATGAAAAACTGTTTTTT
cdr3_aa: CASSLARVIKHEKLFF

j_call: TRBJ2-1
clone_size: -
d_call: -
v_call: TRBV19
cdr3_nt: TGTGCCAGTAGTTCCAGGCCCCAGACCGAGCAGTTCTTC
cdr3_aa: CASSSRPQTEQFF

j_call: TRBJ1-2
clone_size: once
d_call: -
v_call: TRBV27
cdr3_nt: TGTGCCAGCAGAATAACGGGGGGCGCAAATTATGGCTACACCTTC
cdr3_aa: CASRITGGANYGYTF

j_call: TRBJ1-6
clone_size: -
d_call: TRBD1
v_call: TRBV5-5
cdr3_nt: TGTGCCAGCAGCACGACAGGGTCCGGCTATAATTCACCCCTCCACTTT
cdr3_aa: CASSTTGSGYNSPLHF

j_call: TRBJ1-3
clone_size: -
d_call: TRBD1
v_call: TRBV4-1
cdr3_nt: TGCGCCAGCAGCCAAGATCCCGGGACAGGCCCCTCTGGAAACACCATATATTTT
cdr3_aa: CASSQDPGTGPSGNTIYF

j_call: TRBJ2-1
clone_size: -
d_call: -
v_call: TRBV7-2
cdr3_nt: TGTGCCAGCAGCTTAGTTGTCGATACAGGCGAAAGGCAGTTCTTC
cdr3_aa: CASSLVVDTGERQFF

j_call: TRBJ2-3
clone_size: -
d_call: -
v_call: TRBV7-2
cdr3_nt: TGTGCCAGCAGCTTAGCGGCTAGCACAGATACGCAGTATTTT
cdr3_aa: CASSLAASTDTQYF

j_call: TRBJ2-2
clone_size: -
d_call: TRBD2
v_call: TRBV11-2
cdr3_nt: TGTGCCAGCAGGACGGGGGGTGGCACCGGGGAGCTGTTTTTT
cdr3_aa: CASRTGGGTGELFF

j_call: TRBJ1-5
clone_size: -
d_call: -
v_call: TRBV7-8
cdr3_nt: TGTGCCAGCAGCTTAGTCTTGGGGGACTGGAAAAATCAGCCCCAGCATTTT
cdr3_aa: CASSLVLGDWKNQPQHF

j_call: TRBJ1-2
clone_size: -
d_call: TRBD1
v_call: TRBV11-2
cdr3_nt: TGTGCCAGCAGCCCAAGACAGGGAGGAGCGGGCTACACCTTC
cdr3_aa: CASSPRQGGAGYTF

j_call: TRBJ1-1
clone_size: -
d_call: TRBD1
v_call: TRBV6-5
cdr3_nt: TGTGCCAGCAGTTCCGTCTACAGGGGGCGAATAACTGAAGCTTTCTTT
cdr3_aa: CASSSVYRGRITEAFF

j_call: TRBJ2-5
clone_size: -
d_call: -
v_call: TRBV6-2/TRBV6-3
cdr3_nt: TGTGCCAGCAGTCGACGGGACATCAAAGAGACCCAGTACTTC
cdr3_aa: CASSRRDIKETQYF

j_call: TRBJ1-2
clone_size: -
d_call: TRBD1
v_call: TRBV30
cdr3_nt: TGTGCCTGGAGTCAGGACAGGTACTATGGCTACACCTTC
cdr3_aa: CAWSQDRYYGYTF

j_call: TRBJ2-1
clone_size: -
d_call: TRBD2
v_call: TRBV4-1
cdr3_nt: TGCGCCAGCAGCCAGGGACTAGCGGGAGAGGGCGAGCAGTTCTTC
cdr3_aa: CASSQGLAGEGEQFF

j_call: TRBJ2-1
clone_size: -
d_call: -
v_call: TRBV7-2
cdr3_nt: TGTGCCAGCAGCTTAGACAGGGTTTGGAAGGATGAGCAGTTCTTC
cdr3_aa: CASSLDRVWKDEQFF